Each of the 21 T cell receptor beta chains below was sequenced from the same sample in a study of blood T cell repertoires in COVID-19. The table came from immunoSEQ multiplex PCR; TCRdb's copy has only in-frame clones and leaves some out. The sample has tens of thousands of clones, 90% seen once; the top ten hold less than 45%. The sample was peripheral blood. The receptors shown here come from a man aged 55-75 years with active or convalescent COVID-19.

In DNA, the CDR3 is TGTGCCAGCAGCTCCAGTAGCGGGAGGTCGTCAGCGTACGAGCAGTACTTC. Protein sequence: CASSSSSGRSSAYEQYF. This chain uses TRBV11-2 with TRBJ2-7, with TRBD2 matching over 10 bases. This CDR3 is built from 17 residues. V was clipped by 4 bases and J by 4 bases; unmatched bases: 13. Germline CDR1 is SGHAT and CDR2 is FQNNGV.

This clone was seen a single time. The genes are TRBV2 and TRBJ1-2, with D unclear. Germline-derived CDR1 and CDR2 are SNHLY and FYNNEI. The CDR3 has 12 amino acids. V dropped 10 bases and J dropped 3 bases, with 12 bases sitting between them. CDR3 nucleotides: TGTGCCACCTCGAGAGGCGACTATGGCTACACCTTC. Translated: CATSRGDYGYTF.

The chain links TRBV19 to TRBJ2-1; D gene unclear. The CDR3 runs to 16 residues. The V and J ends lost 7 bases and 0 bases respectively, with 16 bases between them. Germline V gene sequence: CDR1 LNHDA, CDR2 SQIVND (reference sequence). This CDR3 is CASNRGTLSSYNEQFF. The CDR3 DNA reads TGTGCCAGTAACCGAGGAACACTTAGCTCCTACAATGAGCAGTTCTTC.

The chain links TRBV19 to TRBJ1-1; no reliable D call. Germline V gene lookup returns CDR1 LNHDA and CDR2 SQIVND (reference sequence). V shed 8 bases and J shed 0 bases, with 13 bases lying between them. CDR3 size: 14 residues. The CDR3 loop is CASRGGSLNTEAFF. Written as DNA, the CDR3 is TGTGCCAGTCGGGGTGGCAGCCTGAACACTGAAGCTTTCTTT.

The CDR3 loop reads CAWSDRVTAFF. DNA for the CDR3: TGTGCCTGGAGTGACAGGGTTACGGCTTTCTTT. The J gene is TRBJ1-1, the V gene TRBV30, with D possibly being TRBD1 (6 bases). Germline values: CDR1 GTSNPN, CDR2 SVGIG (reference sequence). V lost 1 base and J 11 bases, leaving 11 bases between the germline ends. The CDR3 runs 11 residues.

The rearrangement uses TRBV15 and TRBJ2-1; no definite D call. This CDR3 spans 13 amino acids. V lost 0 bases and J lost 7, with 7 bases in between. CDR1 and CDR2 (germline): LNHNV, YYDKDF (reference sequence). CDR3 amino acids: CATSRDHRNEQFF. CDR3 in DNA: TGTGCCACCAGCAGAGATCATCGGAATGAGCAGTTCTTC.

The CDR3 DNA reads TGTGCCAGCAGCTTATTTGAAGGGGGCCCCTCACCCCTCCACTTT. Translation gives CASSLFEGGPSPLHF. The rearrangement links TRBV7-6 to TRBJ1-6; 7 nucleotides align to TRBD1. Germline loops: CDR1 SGHVS, CDR2 FNYEAQ. The V and J ends lost 2 bases and 10 bases, in that order; junction bases with no gene match: 8. The CDR3 runs to 15 residues.

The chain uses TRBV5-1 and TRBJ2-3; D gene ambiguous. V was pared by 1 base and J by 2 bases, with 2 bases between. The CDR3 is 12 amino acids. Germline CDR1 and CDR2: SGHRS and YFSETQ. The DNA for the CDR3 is TGCGCCAGCAGCTTGTACACAGATACGCAGTATTTT. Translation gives CASSLYTDTQYF.

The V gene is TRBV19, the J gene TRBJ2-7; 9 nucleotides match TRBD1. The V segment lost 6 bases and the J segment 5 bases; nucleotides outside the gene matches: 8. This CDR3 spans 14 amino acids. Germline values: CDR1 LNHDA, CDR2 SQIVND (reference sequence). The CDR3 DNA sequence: TGTGCCAGTAGGCTACAGGGGGCGAGTGACGAGCAGTACTTC. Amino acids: CASRLQGASDEQYF.

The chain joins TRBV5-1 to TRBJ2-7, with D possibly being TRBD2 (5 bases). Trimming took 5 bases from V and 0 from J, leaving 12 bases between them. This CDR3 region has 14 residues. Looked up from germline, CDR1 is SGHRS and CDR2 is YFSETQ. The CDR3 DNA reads TGCGCCAGCAGTTCCACCGGGAACTCCTACGAGCAGTACTTC. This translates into CASSSTGNSYEQYF.

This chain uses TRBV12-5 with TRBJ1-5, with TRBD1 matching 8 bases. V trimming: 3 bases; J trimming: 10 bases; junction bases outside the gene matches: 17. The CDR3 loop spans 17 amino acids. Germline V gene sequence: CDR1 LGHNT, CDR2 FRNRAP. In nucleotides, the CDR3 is TGTGCTAGTGGTTTTGCCGAGGTCGGACAGGGCCTTCGACCCCAGCATTTT. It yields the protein CASGFAEVGQGLRPQHF.

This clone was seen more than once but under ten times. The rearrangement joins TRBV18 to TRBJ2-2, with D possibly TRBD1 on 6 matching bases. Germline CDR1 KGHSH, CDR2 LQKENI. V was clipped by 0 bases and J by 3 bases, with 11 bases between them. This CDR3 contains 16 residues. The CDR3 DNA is TGTGCCAGCTCACCACCGGGCAGGGGAGACACCGGGGAGCTGTTTTTT. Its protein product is CASSPPGRGDTGELFF.

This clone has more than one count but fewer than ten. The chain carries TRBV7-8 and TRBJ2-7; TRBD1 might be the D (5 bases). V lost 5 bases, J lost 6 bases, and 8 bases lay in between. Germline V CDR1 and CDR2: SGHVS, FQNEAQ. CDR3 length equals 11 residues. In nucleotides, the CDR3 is TGTGCCAGCAGCCAAGGGGTCGAGCAGTACTTC. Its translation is CASSQGVEQYF.

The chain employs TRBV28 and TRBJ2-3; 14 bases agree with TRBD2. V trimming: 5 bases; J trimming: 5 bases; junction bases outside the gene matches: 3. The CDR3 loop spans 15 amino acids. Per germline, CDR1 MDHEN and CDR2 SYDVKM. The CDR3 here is CASSRLAGGVDTQYF. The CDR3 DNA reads TGTGCCAGCAGTCGACTAGCGGGAGGGGTAGATACGCAGTATTTT.

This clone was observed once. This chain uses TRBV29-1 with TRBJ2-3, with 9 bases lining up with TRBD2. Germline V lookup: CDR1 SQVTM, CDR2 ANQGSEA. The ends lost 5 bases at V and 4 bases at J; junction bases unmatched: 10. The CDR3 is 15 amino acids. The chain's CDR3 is CSVFPGLARPDTQYF. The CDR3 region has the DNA TGCAGCGTTTTCCCCGGACTAGCGAGGCCAGATACGCAGTATTTT.

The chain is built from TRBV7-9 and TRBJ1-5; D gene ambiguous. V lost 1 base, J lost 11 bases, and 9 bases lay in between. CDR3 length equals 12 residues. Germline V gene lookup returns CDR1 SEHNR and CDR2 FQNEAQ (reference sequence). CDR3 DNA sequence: TGTGCCAGCAGCTTAGAGGTCGGGACCCAGCATTTT. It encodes CASSLEVGTQHF. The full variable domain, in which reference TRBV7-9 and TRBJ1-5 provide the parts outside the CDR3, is DTGVSQNPRHKITKRGQNVTFRCDPISEHNRLYWYRQTLGQGPEFLTYFQNEAQLEKSRLLSDRFSAERPKGSFSTLEIQRTEQGDSAMYLCASSLEVGTQHFGDGTRLSIL.

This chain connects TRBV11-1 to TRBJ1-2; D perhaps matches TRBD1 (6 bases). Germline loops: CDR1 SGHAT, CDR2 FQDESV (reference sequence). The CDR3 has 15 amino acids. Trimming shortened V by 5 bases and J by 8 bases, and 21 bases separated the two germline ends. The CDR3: CASSIQGSPLYGYTF. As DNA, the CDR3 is TGTGCCAGCAGCATCCAGGGGAGCCCCTTATACGGCTACACCTTC.

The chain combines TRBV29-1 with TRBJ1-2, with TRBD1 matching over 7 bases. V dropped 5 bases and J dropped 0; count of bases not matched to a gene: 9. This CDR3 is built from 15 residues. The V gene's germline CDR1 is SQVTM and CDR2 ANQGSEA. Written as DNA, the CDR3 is TGCAGCGTTAAAGCCGACAGGGTAGCTAACTATGGCTACACCTTC. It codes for CSVKADRVANYGYTF. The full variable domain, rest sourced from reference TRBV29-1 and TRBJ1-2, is SAVISQKPSRDICQRGTSLTIQCQVDSQVTMMFWYRQQPGQSLTLIATANQGSEATYESGFVIDKFPISRPNLTFSTLTVSNMSPEDSSIYLCSVKADRVANYGYTFGSGTRLTVV.

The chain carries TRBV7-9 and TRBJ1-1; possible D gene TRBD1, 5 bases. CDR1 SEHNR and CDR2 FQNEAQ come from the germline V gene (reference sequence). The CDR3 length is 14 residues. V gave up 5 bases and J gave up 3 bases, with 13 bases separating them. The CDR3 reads CASSRAGGYTEAFF. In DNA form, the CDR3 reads TGTGCCAGCAGCCGAGCGGGGGGGTACACTGAAGCTTTCTTT.

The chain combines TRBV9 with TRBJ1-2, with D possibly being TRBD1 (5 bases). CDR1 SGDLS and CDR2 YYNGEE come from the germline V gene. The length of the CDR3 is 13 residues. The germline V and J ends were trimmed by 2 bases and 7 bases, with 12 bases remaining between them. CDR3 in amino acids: CASSVAGVLGYTF. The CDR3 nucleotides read TGTGCCAGCAGCGTGGCGGGGGTACTTGGCTACACCTTC.

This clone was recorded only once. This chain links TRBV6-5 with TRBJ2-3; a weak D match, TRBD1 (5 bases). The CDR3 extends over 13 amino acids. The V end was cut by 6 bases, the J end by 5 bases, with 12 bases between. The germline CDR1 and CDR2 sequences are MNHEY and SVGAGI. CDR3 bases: TGTGCCAGCAGAGGACATTTATTAGATACGCAGTATTTT. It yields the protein CASRGHLLDTQYF.